Following are 8 T cell receptor beta chains from one sample sequenced in a study of cytomegalovirus exposure and HLA in healthy donors. In the PCR, 60 Vbeta and 13 Jbeta primers were used. Assay: immunoSEQ multiplex PCR; the TCRdb copy retains only in-frame clones and omits some. The sample lists 55,000 to 80,000 clones, about 81% occurring once. Specimen: PBMCs. The receptor source for this set is a woman aged 25-40 years in good health and CMV-seronegative.

The chain carries TRBV7-2 and TRBJ2-4, with TRBD2 identical over 11 bases. Germline loops: CDR1 SGHTA, CDR2 FQGNSA. The junction had 7 bases not matched to a gene; V was cut back by 5 bases and J by 7 bases. This CDR3 region has 15 residues. The CDR3 nucleotides read TGTGCCAGCAGCCACCGTACTAGCGGGAGTAACATTCAGTACTTC. This codes for CASSHRTSGSNIQYF.

This clone appeared a few times. DNA of the CDR3: TGTGCCAGCAGGGTGACAGGGGTCCTTGAGACCCAGTACTTC. It encodes CASRVTGVLETQYF. This chain connects TRBV2 to TRBJ2-5, with TRBD1 matching over 8 bases. V lost 6 bases and J lost 5; bases outside the gene matches: 8. Germline V gives CDR1 SNHLY, CDR2 FYNNEI. The CDR3 is 14 residues long.

The chain employs TRBV27 and TRBJ1-5, with 9 bases identical to TRBD1. Per germline, CDR1 MNHEY and CDR2 SMNVEV (reference sequence). Losses at the gene ends were 4 bases for V and 7 bases for J; bases not matched to a gene: 11. The CDR3 contains 16 residues. This CDR3 is CASSYPRDRVPQPQHF. CDR3 nucleotides: TGTGCCAGCAGTTACCCCCGGGACAGGGTTCCACAGCCCCAGCATTTT.

This chain links TRBV19 with TRBJ1-5; no clear D. CDR3 length: 12 residues. The germline CDR1 and CDR2 sequences are LNHDA and SQIVND (reference sequence). V gave up 8 bases and J gave up 4 bases, with 9 bases separating them. DNA of the CDR3: TGTGCCAGTCACGAGAGAAATCAGCCCCAGCATTTT. This codes for CASHERNQPQHF.

The chain recombines TRBV6-5 with TRBJ2-7; 9 nucleotides align to TRBD2. V was clipped by 6 bases and J by 6 bases; unmatched bases: 6. CDR1 MNHEY and CDR2 SVGAGI come from the germline V gene. This CDR3 has 13 residues. CDR3 sequence (DNA): TGTGCCAGCAGGGGACTAGCCGGTAGCGAGCAGTACTTC. This codes for CASRGLAGSEQYF.

This rearrangement joins TRBV5-1 to TRBJ2-5; 11 nucleotides line up with TRBD1. Losses at the gene ends were 2 bases for V and 4 bases for J; bases not matched to a gene: 7. CDR3 length: 16 amino acids. In germline, CDR1 is SGHRS, CDR2 YFSETQ. The CDR3 sequence: CASSFTTGTGGETQYF. Written as DNA, the CDR3 is TGCGCCAGCAGCTTTACAACCGGGACAGGGGGAGAGACCCAGTACTTC.

This sequence joins TRBV7-9 and TRBJ2-3, with 11 nucleotides matching TRBD2. CDR1 is SEHNR and CDR2 is FQNEAQ in the germline V gene (reference sequence). J gave up 2 bases and V 5 bases, and 6 bases lay outside the gene matches. This CDR3 contains 16 residues. The CDR3 DNA follows: TGTGCCAGCAGCCCCGGGACTAGCGGATTCACAGATACGCAGTATTTT. This codes for CASSPGTSGFTDTQYF.

Only a few counts were recorded for this clone. The chain employs TRBV2 and TRBJ1-1; D is possibly TRBD1 (6 bases). Trimming removed 4 bases at V and 0 bases at J, with 12 bases between. Germline-derived CDR1 and CDR2 are SNHLY and FYNNEI. CDR3 length equals 15 residues. This CDR3 is CASSAFQGMNTEAFF. CDR3 DNA sequence: TGTGCCAGCAGTGCGTTCCAGGGGATGAACACTGAAGCTTTCTTT.